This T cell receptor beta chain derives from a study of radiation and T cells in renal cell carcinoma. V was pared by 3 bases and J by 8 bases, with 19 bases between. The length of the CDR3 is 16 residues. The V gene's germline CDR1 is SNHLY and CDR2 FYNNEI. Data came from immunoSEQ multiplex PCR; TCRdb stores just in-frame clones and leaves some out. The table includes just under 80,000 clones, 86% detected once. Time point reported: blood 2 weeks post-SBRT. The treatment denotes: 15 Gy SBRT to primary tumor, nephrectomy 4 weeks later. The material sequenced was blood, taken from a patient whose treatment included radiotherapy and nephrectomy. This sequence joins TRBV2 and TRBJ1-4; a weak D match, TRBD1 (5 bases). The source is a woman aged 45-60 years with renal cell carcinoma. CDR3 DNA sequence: TGTGCCAGCAGTGAGGTAATAATCGGGACGCGGGAAAAACTGTTTTTT. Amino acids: CASSEVIIGTREKLFF. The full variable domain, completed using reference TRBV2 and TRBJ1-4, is EPEVTQTPSHQVTQMGQEVILRCVPISNHLYFYWYRQILGQKVEFLVSFYNNEISEKSEIFDDQFSVERPDGSNFTLKIRSTKLEDSAMYFCASSEVIIGTREKLFFGSGTQLSVL.